The clone carrying this T cell receptor beta chain was detected many times. Antigen: not known. TCRdb recomputed calls from the 5' RACE reads with MiXCR, one row per CDR3 protein. The sample has about 100,000 distinct CDR3 sequences, approximately 4.4% seen once. Time point: sample taken at primary tumor resection. Whole RNA came from tumor, nontumor lung or frozen PBMC and was sequenced without being sorted. This sample was included in a study of spatial heterogeneity in lung cancer. Study as a whole: There were consistently more beta-chain sequences detected than alpha-chain sequences. Findings and caveats of the study: Mutation counts in tumors were tracked by counts of expanded intratumoral alpha and beta TCRs.

V was trimmed by 0 bases and J by 3 bases, leaving 7 bases between them. CDR1 and CDR2 (germline): SGHNT, YYREEE (reference sequence). The CDR3 consists of 13 residues. The clonotype comes from a male donor with early-stage non-small cell lung cancer. The sequencing here drew on lung tumor tissue, taken at surgery. The chain has TRBV5-4 and TRBJ2-7, with a possible D match to TRBD1 (6 bases). The CDR3 DNA follows: TGTGCCAGCAGCTTGGTAGGGGGCTACGAGCAGTACTTC. Protein product: CASSLVGGYEQYF.